This entry lists 19 T cell receptor beta chains sequenced from one sample in a study of a mutant IDH1 vaccine in newly diagnosed glioma. Which antigens these TCRs recognize remains unknown. TCRdb's copy holds only in-frame clones and misses some; the assay was immunoSEQ multiplex PCR. The sample yields 25,000 to 35,000 clones, 90% seen once. Time point described: week 11, during vaccination. Vaccination used 300 ug of mutant IDH1 20-mer peptide per dose, with topical imiquimod. The input for sequencing was PBMCs, taken from a glioma patient whose treatment included an IDH1 peptide vaccine. These receptor sequences come from a man aged 18 to 35 with glioma.

V gene TRBV10-1 combines with J gene TRBJ2-1, with a possible D match to TRBD2 (5 bases). Trimming removed 4 bases from V and 2 bases from J, with 12 bases in between. Germline V gene sequence: CDR1 WNHNN, CDR2 SYGVQD (reference sequence). CDR3 size: 15 residues. CDR3 sequence: CASSGGGPTYNEQFF. Here the CDR3 DNA reads TGCGCCAGCAGTGGTGGCGGGCCGACCTACAATGAGCAGTTCTTC.

The chain combines TRBV7-9 with TRBJ1-2; a possible D gene is TRBD1 (5 bases). Trimming removed 1 base at V and 1 base at J, with 10 bases between. The germline CDR1 and CDR2 sequences are SEHNR and FQNEAQ (reference sequence). The CDR3 extends over 15 amino acids. The chain's CDR3 is CASSLGQSHNYGYTF. CDR3 bases: TGTGCCAGCAGCTTAGGACAGTCACATAACTATGGCTACACCTTC.

In this sample, this clone turned up a few times. CDR3 DNA sequence: TGCGCCAGCAGCTTGGTGGTAGCCCCCTACGAGCAGTACTTC. This sequence encodes CASSLVVAPYEQYF. The chain employs TRBV5-1 and TRBJ2-7, with D unclear. The CDR3 sequence is 14 residues long. The germline V gene has CDR1 SGHRS and CDR2 YFSETQ. The V end lost 0 bases, the J end lost 2 bases, and 9 bases lay between the germline ends.

J is TRBJ2-1 and V is TRBV5-6, with D possibly TRBD2 on 6 matching bases. The CDR3 extends over 15 amino acids. Trimming shortened V by 9 bases and J by 4 bases, and 20 bases separated the two germline ends. The germline CDR1 and CDR2 sequences are SGHDT and YYEEEE. The DNA for the CDR3 is TGTGCCACCTCGGAGTTCGGGAGCCGGTACAATGAGCAGTTCTTC. Protein product: CATSEFGSRYNEQFF.

The chain carries TRBV6-4 and TRBJ1-4; D is perhaps TRBD1 (5 bases). Deletions cut 0 bases from V and 7 bases from J, with 21 bases between. The CDR3 runs 18 residues. CDR1 and CDR2 from the germline V gene are MRHNA and SNTAGT. CDR3: CASSDSKPGTPKGEKLFF. As DNA, the CDR3 is TGTGCCAGCAGTGACTCGAAGCCGGGGACCCCGAAGGGTGAAAAACTGTTTTTT.

The chain combines TRBV2 with TRBJ1-2; D is unresolved. The CDR3 is 13 amino acids. The germline V gene has CDR1 SNHLY and CDR2 FYNNEI. Trimming took off 3 bases at V and 4 bases at J, with 9 bases between the two ends. CDR3 amino acids: CASSESAGYGYTF. CDR3 DNA: TGTGCCAGCAGTGAGTCGGCAGGCTATGGCTACACCTTC.

This clone has only one observation. The chain links TRBV2 to TRBJ1-1, with D possibly TRBD1 on 6 matching bases. Germline V gene sequence: CDR1 SNHLY, CDR2 FYNNEI. V was clipped by 1 base and J by 1 base, with 10 bases between them. The CDR3 runs 15 residues. CDR3 in amino acids: CASSEEGTPNTEAFF. CDR3 in DNA: TGTGCCAGCAGTGAAGAGGGGACACCGAACACTGAAGCTTTCTTT. Together with reference TRBV2 and TRBJ1-1, the CDR3 gives the full variable domain: EPEVTQTPSHQVTQMGQEVILRCVPISNHLYFYWYRQILGQKVEFLVSFYNNEISEKSEIFDDQFSVERPDGSNFTLKIRSTKLEDSAMYFCASSEEGTPNTEAFFGQGTRLTVV.

The chain joins TRBV29-1 to TRBJ2-7; 9 positions agree with TRBD2. Germline values: CDR1 SQVTM, CDR2 ANQGSEA. The CDR3 is 15 residues long. Trimming removed 4 bases from V and 0 bases from J; junction bases left unmatched: 7. In DNA, the CDR3 is TGCAGCGTTGTCCCCCTAGCGGGGAGCTCCTACGAGCAGTACTTC. Residues: CSVVPLAGSSYEQYF.

This chain uses TRBV30 with TRBJ1-5; a possible D gene is TRBD1 (6 bases). Germline CDR1 GTSNPN, CDR2 SVGIG (reference sequence). V lost 3 bases and J lost 7, with 19 bases in between. This CDR3 has 15 amino acids. The CDR3 DNA sequence: TGTGCCTGGAGGCCTAAGGGCAGGGGTGGACAGCCCCAGCATTTT. Protein sequence: CAWRPKGRGGQPQHF.

This clone was detected a few times. The chain couples TRBV5-8 to TRBJ2-7; D not certain. The germline CDR1 and CDR2 sequences are SGHTS and YDEGEE. The V end was cut by 2 bases, the J end by 0 bases, with 12 bases between. The CDR3 contains 15 residues. CDR3 region: CASSFNSPSSYEQYF. CDR3 nucleotides: TGTGCCAGCAGCTTTAACTCTCCGAGCTCCTACGAGCAGTACTTC.

The chain recombines TRBV4-1 with TRBJ1-5; D possibly corresponds to TRBD1 (5 bases). This CDR3 is 16 amino acids long. Germline values: CDR1 MGHRA, CDR2 YSYEKL. The ends were cut back, 1 base at V and 0 bases at J, with 10 bases in the middle. CDR3 in amino acids: CASSQVTAYSNQPQHF. CDR3 nucleotide sequence: TGCGCCAGCAGCCAAGTGACAGCCTATAGCAATCAGCCCCAGCATTTT.

This chain uses TRBV30 with TRBJ1-5, with 7 bases aligning to TRBD1. The germline CDR1 and CDR2 sequences are GTSNPN and SVGIG (reference sequence). V lost 2 bases, J lost 3 bases, and 4 bases stayed unmatched. The CDR3 has 14 amino acids. CDR3 loop: CAWSFGTVNQPQHF. The CDR3 coding sequence is TGTGCCTGGAGTTTCGGGACAGTCAATCAGCCCCAGCATTTT. Supplemented by reference TRBV30 and TRBJ1-5, the full variable domain reads SQTIHQWPATLVQPVGSPLSLECTVEGTSNPNLYWYRQAAGRGLQLLFYSVGIGQISSEVPQNLSASRPQDRQFILSSKKLLLSDSGFYLCAWSFGTVNQPQHFGDGTRLSIL.

The genes are TRBV6-5 and TRBJ2-2, with no clear D. The CDR3 runs 13 residues. Germline CDR1 MNHEY, CDR2 SVGAGI. Trimming removed 3 bases from V and 4 bases from J, with 6 bases in between. The CDR3: CASSYGITGELFF. Written as DNA, the CDR3 is TGTGCCAGCAGTTATGGGATCACCGGGGAGCTGTTTTTT.

V is TRBV2 and J is TRBJ2-7, with 7 bases that match TRBD2. The CDR3 is 15 amino acids. The ends lost 0 bases at V and 1 base at J; junction bases unmatched: 3. Germline values: CDR1 SNHLY, CDR2 FYNNEI. CDR3 in DNA: TGTGCCAGCAGTGAAGCCGGTAGCGGGTCCTACGAGCAGTACTTC. Its translation: CASSEAGSGSYEQYF.

This clone was counted once. This chain joins TRBV5-6 and TRBJ2-1; D ambiguous. Trimming cost V 1 base and J 2 bases, with 4 bases left between them. Germline V gene data show CDR1 as SGHDT and CDR2 as YYEEEE. The CDR3 has 13 amino acids. CDR3 region: CASSLPPYNEQFF. The DNA of the CDR3 is TGTGCCAGCAGCTTGCCCCCCTACAATGAGCAGTTCTTC.

The V and J genes are TRBV28 and TRBJ1-1; TRBD1 is a possible D gene (6 bases). V was shortened by 0 bases and J by 2 bases, with 7 bases between the two germline ends. Germline V gene data show CDR1 as MDHEN and CDR2 as SYDVKM. The CDR3 is made up of 14 amino acids. The DNA for the CDR3 is TGTGCCAGCAGTTTATGGGGGGCCAACACTGAAGCTTTCTTT. It codes for CASSLWGANTEAFF.

The chain links TRBV9 to TRBJ2-3; 7 bases are a match to TRBD1. In germline, CDR1 is SGDLS, CDR2 YYNGEE. The CDR3 sequence is 15 residues long. V shed 3 bases and J 0 bases; nucleotides not matched to a gene: 4. The CDR3 loop reads CASSDRGASTDTQYF. DNA for the CDR3: TGTGCCAGCAGCGACAGGGGAGCTAGCACAGATACGCAGTATTTT. Full variable domain (rest looked up from reference TRBV9 and TRBJ2-3): DSGVTQTPKHLITATGQRVTLRCSPRSGDLSVYWYQQSLDQGLQFLIQYYNGEERAKGNILERFSAQQFPDLHSELNLSSLELGDSALYFCASSDRGASTDTQYFGPGTRLTVL.

The J gene is TRBJ2-1, the V gene TRBV4-3; 8 nucleotides match TRBD2. With 0 bases clipped from V and 9 bases from J, the junction kept 10 bases outside the gene matches. The CDR3 runs to 16 residues. The germline gives CDR1 LGHNA, CDR2 YSLEER. CDR3 sequence (DNA): TGCGCCAGCAGCCAAGATGGGGGTAGCGGGATAGGTGAGCAGTTCTTC. Amino acid sequence: CASSQDGGSGIGEQFF.

A single count supports this clone. The chain carries TRBV6-5 and TRBJ1-4, with TRBD1 as a possible D gene (6 bases). This CDR3 is built from 15 residues. Germline V lookup: CDR1 MNHEY, CDR2 SVGAGI. V lost 1 base to trimming and J lost 3 bases, with 9 bases between them. The CDR3 sequence is CASSYLGASNEKLFF. DNA for the CDR3: TGTGCCAGCAGTTACTTGGGGGCCTCTAATGAAAAACTGTTTTTT.